This T cell receptor beta chain originates from a study of T cell responses to AZD1222 COVID-19 vaccine (dated by TCRdb to the early 2020s). About the study as a whole: AZD1222 recipients with second doses at about 4 weeks or about 12 weeks were pooled, because spike-specific TCR depth and breadth did not differ between schedules. TCR sequencing covered over 230 trial participants: nearly 210 given two doses of AZD1222 and 26 given two doses of MenACWY control vaccine. Trial participants were enrolled into age subgroups of 18-55, 56-69 and 70-plus years, which contained roughly 150, 30 and 60 TCR-sequenced participants, respectively. Results and caveats for the whole study, not just this receptor: CD4 TCRs associated with the vaccine covered the entire spike protein, and the dominant responses were in regions 160-218 and 743-854. In the small 56-69-year group, the increase in depth fell short of significance, most likely because of low power. After two AZD1222 doses, both the breadth and the depth of spike-specific TCRs were significantly higher than at day 0 and than in MenACWY recipients. Participants were mostly white British and included more females than males, and it was suggested by the authors that clonal diversity may have been underestimated. Only five or six AZD1222 recipients were SARS-CoV-2 seropositive at baseline, limiting conclusions about previously exposed vaccinees. Reportedly, almost half of the unique spike-specific TCRs recognized epitopes lying outside the regions that are mutated in the B.1.351 and B.1.1.7 variants. Because no day 14 peak-response samples were available, repertoires were characterized only after the peak T cell response.

The sample's time point, from its label and the paper: baseline before first vaccination. Vaccinee samples came from UK trials COV001 and COV002, including a single-blind randomized controlled phase 2/3 trial of AZD1222 (ChAdOx1 nCoV-19) in healthy adults. For TCRbeta chain sequencing, PBMC samples from trial participants were taken at day 0 and at day 28 after the second dose. The CDR3 regions of human TCRbeta chains were analyzed by immunosequencing. The study's processing was this. Repertoire TCRs were checked for matches against a reference library of SARS-CoV-2-specific TCRs that had been generated using the MIRA antigen-specificity platform. Breadth meant the fraction of unique TCRs that were SARS-CoV-2-associated, whereas depth meant the fraction of total T cells that were SARS-CoV-2-associated. Using the MIRA data, every spike-specific TCR was mapped to the spike region that the TCR reacted to and assigned to either a CD4 or a CD8 class. Log10-transformed breadth and depth values were compared by one-way ANOVA with Sidak's multiple comparisons tests. TCRdb took over this immuneACCESS table, retaining in-frame rearrangements with V and J assigned. Such tables are incomplete; in checked studies, under half of the missing clones stem from an unresolved V gene, and the remainder is unexplained. V, J and clone size reflect that table, while D and trimming were determined from the DNA. The sample table records about 83,000 clones; about 82% of these occur just once. The leading ten clones occupy about 9.5% of the sample.

Of note for this clone: Its antigen has not been determined. Base qualities are not provided; no much larger clone lies one nucleotide away.

From the germline V gene, CDR1 is SGHRS and CDR2 is YFSETQ. The CDR3, from cysteine to phenylalanine, totals 17 residues. Here the CDR3 DNA is all that survives: 51 bases in frame from base 1. The V end loses 1 base and the J end loses 0 bases, and a stretch of 14 bases separates them. The sequence was collected from an adult in good health. The rearranged chain carries TRBV5-1 and TRBJ2-1, with TRBD2 as a weak D call on 5 bases. Sequencing was performed on peripheral blood, taken on day 0 of AZD1222 vaccination. The DNA sequence reads TGCGCCAGCAGCTTGTTTTCGGCTGGGAGCTCCTACAATGAGCAGTTCTTC. Its protein product is CASSLFSAGSSYNEQFF.